These 32 T cell receptor beta chains share one sample of origin, sequenced in a study of cytomegalovirus exposure and HLA in healthy donors (dated by TCRdb to about 2017). The library was built by means of the immunoSEQ multiplex PCR assay. A mixture of 60 forward primers for TCR Vbeta segments and 13 reverse primers for TCR Jbeta segments was used in the multiplex PCR. TCRdb took this table from immuneACCESS and kept in-frame rearrangements with V and J called. Such tables lack part of the clones; where checked against another copy, unresolved V genes explain under half of the gap, and the rest is unexplained. The sample table holds around 190,000 clones, of which roughly 9.5% were seen once. In total, the top ten clones hold 1% to 1.5% of the sample. Specimen: PBMCs. The receptor set was obtained from a woman aged 30 to 39 in good health and CMV-seropositive.

The chain couples TRBV5-1 to TRBJ2-2; a possible D gene is TRBD2 (5 bases). The CDR3 is 13 residues long. V was pared by 4 bases and J by 9 bases, with 13 bases between. CDR1 SGHRS and CDR2 YFSETQ come from the germline V gene. The CDR3 loop is CASSRDLGRELFF. The CDR3 region has the DNA TGCGCCAGCAGCCGGGATCTAGGGCGGGAGCTGTTTTTT. The variable domain in full, completed from reference TRBV5-1 and TRBJ2-2, reads KAGVTQTPRYLIKTRGQQVTLSCSPISGHRSVSWYQQTPGQGLQFLFEYFSETQRNKGNFPGRFSGRQFSNSRSEMNVSTLELGDSALYLCASSRDLGRELFFGEGSRLTVL.

This clone has more than one count but fewer than ten. The rearrangement uses TRBV2 and TRBJ1-4; D is unresolved. Germline V gives CDR1 SNHLY, CDR2 FYNNEI. The CDR3 is 17 residues long. Trimming took 4 bases from V and 4 from J, leaving 19 bases between them. The CDR3 loop reads CASSGAKGVSFNEKLFF. The DNA for the CDR3 is TGTGCCAGCAGTGGTGCAAAAGGAGTCAGTTTTAATGAAAAACTGTTTTTT.

This clone was seen a handful of times. The J gene is TRBJ2-7, the V gene TRBV29-1; 9 nucleotides agree with TRBD2. In germline, CDR1 is SQVTM, CDR2 ANQGSEA. CDR3 length: 15 residues. With 6 bases clipped from V and 4 bases from J, the junction kept 13 bases outside the gene matches. The CDR3 loop is CSVVDRSGRGYEQYF. The CDR3 coding sequence is TGCAGCGTCGTAGACCGTAGCGGGAGAGGGTACGAGCAGTACTTC.

The V and J genes are TRBV7-3 and TRBJ2-2; maybe TRBD2 (5 bases). This CDR3 is built from 15 residues. V gave up 5 bases and J gave up 0 bases, with 10 bases separating them. CDR1 is SGHTA and CDR2 is FQGTGA in the germline V gene. The CDR3 nucleotides read TGTGCCAGCAGCGTTGGAGGTGCGAACACCGGGGAGCTGTTTTTT. Translating it yields CASSVGGANTGELFF. Using reference TRBV7-3 and TRBJ2-2 for the parts outside the CDR3, the full variable domain is GAGVSQTPSNKVTEKGKYVELRCDPISGHTALYWYRQSLGQGPEFLIYFQGTGAADDSGLPNDRFFAVRPEGSVSTLKIQRTERGDSAVYLCASSVGGANTGELFFGEGSRLTVL.

This clone was counted a few times. One end of the junction fails to match germline, which may point to a read error. This chain connects TRBV6-5 to TRBJ1-5; 7 positions match TRBD1. From germline, CDR1 is MNHEY and CDR2 SVGAGI. There are 13 residues in the CDR3. The DNA for the CDR3 is TGTGCCAGCAGTTACGAGGGGGCTGAGCCCCAGAATTTT. Translation: CASSYEGAEPQNF.

The genes are TRBV11-2 and TRBJ2-2; TRBD1 matches 8 bases. With V trimmed by 3 bases and J by 1 base, 7 bases remained unmatched. The CDR3 has 17 amino acids. The V gene's germline CDR1 is SGHAT and CDR2 FQNNGV. CDR3 in amino acids: CASSFPAGTGNTGELFF. The CDR3 nucleotides are TGTGCCAGCAGCTTTCCTGCCGGGACAGGGAACACCGGGGAGCTGTTTTTT.

This clone occurred a few times. The chain is built from TRBV2 and TRBJ2-5; D is perhaps TRBD1 (6 bases). The end of the DNA fits TRBJ2-7 better, so the J call may be wrong. The CDR3 extends over 12 amino acids. The germline V gene encodes CDR1 SNHLY and CDR2 FYNNEI. The CDR3 DNA sequence: TGTGCCAGCCTCGTACAGGGCTACGAGCAGTACTTC. Translating gives CASLVQGYEQYF.

In this sample, this clone turned up a few times. The V gene is TRBV11-2, the J gene TRBJ2-5, with no clear D. The CDR3 has 13 amino acids. Per germline, CDR1 SGHAT and CDR2 FQNNGV. V was shortened by 3 bases and J by 9 bases, with 14 bases between the two germline ends. The CDR3, as DNA: TGTGCCAGCAGCTTGCCCTACCTTTGGTCCCAGTACTTC. As protein: CASSLPYLWSQYF.

The chain carries TRBV18 and TRBJ2-5, with 7 bases that match TRBD1. This CDR3 comprises 16 residues. The V and J ends lost 4 bases and 2 bases, in that order; junction bases with no gene match: 10. The germline V gene has CDR1 KGHSH and CDR2 LQKENI. DNA for the CDR3: TGTGCCAGCTCACAACCAGCCGGGACAGTACAAGAGACCCAGTACTTC. Its translation: CASSQPAGTVQETQYF.

The count of this clone is one. J is TRBJ2-7 and V is TRBV10-3; perhaps TRBD2 as D (6 bases). The V gene lost 3 bases and the J gene lost 5 bases, with 20 bases spanning the gap. The CDR3 extends over 16 amino acids. Germline values: CDR1 ENHRY, CDR2 SYGVKD. The CDR3 region has the DNA TGTGCCATCAGTGATTTGGTCGGAGGGAGAGAAAACGAGCAGTACTTC. Its translation: CAISDLVGGRENEQYF.

The chain employs TRBV6-1 and TRBJ2-1; TRBD1 matches at 7 bases. The V and J ends lost 4 bases and 0 bases, in that order; junction bases with no gene match: 3. Looked up from germline, CDR1 is MNHNS and CDR2 is SASEGT. The CDR3 is 15 residues long. The CDR3 region has the DNA TGTGCCAGCAGTGCTACAGGGGTCTCCTACAATGAGCAGTTCTTC. Translation gives CASSATGVSYNEQFF.

CDR3 nucleotides: TGTGCCAGCACCGCCCAGGGGAACGAGCAGTACTTC. It is translated as CASTAQGNEQYF. The chain employs TRBV2 and TRBJ2-7; D may be TRBD1 (6 bases). Trimming took 7 bases from V and 5 from J, leaving 12 bases between them. The CDR3 is made up of 12 amino acids. Germline V gene lookup returns CDR1 SNHLY and CDR2 FYNNEI.

CDR3 region: CASSLYGRDMNTEAFF. The CDR3 bases are TGTGCCAGCAGCCTTTATGGGAGGGACATGAACACTGAAGCTTTCTTT. This sequence joins TRBV9 and TRBJ1-1; a possible D gene is TRBD1 (6 bases). CDR3 size: 16 residues. CDR1 is SGDLS and CDR2 is YYNGEE in the germline V gene. The V end was cut by 4 bases, the J end by 0 bases, with 16 bases between.

The chain couples TRBV4-2 to TRBJ1-6; D is unresolved. Germline V gene data show CDR1 as LGHNA and CDR2 as YNFKEQ. V lost 1 base, J lost 7 bases, and 17 bases lay in between. This CDR3 region has 17 residues. The CDR3 sequence: CASSQAQFWAANSPLHF. The CDR3 nucleotides read TGTGCCAGCAGCCAAGCGCAATTCTGGGCAGCAAATTCACCCCTCCACTTT.

The chain joins TRBV5-4 to TRBJ1-5; no firm D call. The ends were cut back, 0 bases at V and 7 bases at J, with 8 bases in the middle. The CDR3 length is 13 residues. Germline CDR1 is SGHNT and CDR2 is YYREEE (reference sequence). The CDR3, as DNA: TGTGCCAGCAGCTTGGACGCGCAACAGCCCCAGCATTTT. Encoded protein: CASSLDAQQPQHF.

The V and J genes are TRBV5-6 and TRBJ1-6, with D tentatively TRBD1 (5 bases). V shed 4 bases and J shed 6 bases, with 14 bases lying between them. CDR1 SGHDT and CDR2 YYEEEE come from the germline V gene. This CDR3 contains 15 residues. CDR3 nucleotides: TGTGCCAGCAGCGCAGACAGCCTAAGTAATTCACCCCTCCACTTT. It translates to CASSADSLSNSPLHF.

J is TRBJ1-1 and V is TRBV14, with D perhaps TRBD1 (5 bases). V lost 0 bases and J lost 7, with 9 bases in between. Germline lookup yields CDR1 SGHDN and CDR2 FVKESK. This CDR3 is 13 amino acids long. Here the CDR3 DNA reads TGTGCCAGCAGCCAAGAAGGAGACAGTGAAGCTTTCTTT. Protein product: CASSQEGDSEAFF.

This clone was seen only a few times. The rearrangement joins TRBV27 to TRBJ2-2, with 10 bases fitting TRBD2. CDR1 is MNHEY and CDR2 is SMNVEV in the germline V gene (reference sequence). The CDR3 is 16 amino acids. V trimming: 5 bases; J trimming: 3 bases; junction bases outside the gene matches: 6. CDR3 residues: CASSTRLAGDTGELFF. The CDR3 nucleotides are TGTGCCAGCAGTACCCGCCTAGCGGGAGACACCGGGGAGCTGTTTTTT.

In its sample, this clone was seen a few times. The V and J genes are TRBV6-1 and TRBJ2-7; 7 bases align to TRBD2. This CDR3 is 13 amino acids long. J was trimmed by 0 bases and V by 7 bases; bases with no gene match: 3. The germline gives CDR1 MNHNS, CDR2 SASEGT. Here the CDR3 reads CASKGGSSYEQYF. The DNA of the CDR3 is TGTGCCAGCAAGGGCGGGAGCTCCTACGAGCAGTACTTC.

This clone was counted ten times or more. The V gene is TRBV5-5, the J gene TRBJ2-7, with 7 bases lining up with TRBD2. The CDR3 is 20 residues long. The V segment lost 1 base and the J segment 3 bases; nucleotides outside the gene matches: 22. From germline, CDR1 is SGHKS and CDR2 YYEKEE (reference sequence). In DNA form, the CDR3 reads TGTGCCAGCAGCTTGTCTTTTGGTGGCATTCTAGCGGCGAAGGACTACGAGCAGTACTTC. It yields the protein CASSLSFGGILAAKDYEQYF.

J is TRBJ1-1 and V is TRBV5-1, with D unresolved. CDR1 and CDR2 from the germline V gene are SGHRS and YFSETQ. V was cut by 4 bases and J by 0 bases, with 7 bases left in between. The CDR3 spans 13 residues. The CDR3 bases are TGCGCCAGCAGCCGAGGATTGAACACTGAAGCTTTCTTT. It specifies CASSRGLNTEAFF.

A few counts support this clone. The J gene is TRBJ2-5, the V gene TRBV6-6, with D maybe TRBD2 (5 bases). This CDR3 is 15 amino acids long. Germline assignment: CDR1 MNHNY and CDR2 SVGAGI (reference sequence). The V and J ends lost 7 bases and 0 bases respectively, with 15 bases between them. The CDR3 reads CASKGLMRDQETQYF. The DNA of the CDR3 is TGTGCCAGCAAAGGACTCATGCGGGACCAAGAGACCCAGTACTTC.

The chain couples TRBV6-6 to TRBJ1-5; no reliable D call. Trimming removed 6 bases at V and 0 bases at J, with 12 bases between. This CDR3 contains 15 residues. The germline V gene encodes CDR1 MNHNY and CDR2 SVGAGI (reference sequence). The CDR3 nucleotides read TGTGCCAGCAGATCCCGGGGAAATAGCAATCAGCCCCAGCATTTT. It specifies CASRSRGNSNQPQHF.

This clone came up a few times. The V and J genes are TRBV4-1 and TRBJ2-3, with 9 bases fitting TRBD1. Germline CDR1 MGHRA, CDR2 YSYEKL. The CDR3 sequence is 17 residues long. J lost 3 bases, V lost 0 bases, and 7 bases had no gene match. The CDR3 here is CASSQEGTGRLTDTQYF. CDR3 nucleotide sequence: TGCGCCAGCAGCCAAGAAGGGACAGGGAGATTAACAGATACGCAGTATTTT.

This clone has just a few counts. This rearrangement joins TRBV18 to TRBJ1-5, with a possible D match to TRBD1 (5 bases). Trimming removed 5 bases from V and 5 bases from J, with 10 bases in between. CDR1 is KGHSH, CDR2 LQKENI, per germline. The CDR3 runs to 13 residues. CDR3 protein: CASSGTWDQPQHF. DNA for the CDR3: TGTGCCAGCTCAGGGACTTGGGATCAGCCCCAGCATTTT. The whole variable domain, remainder taken from reference TRBV18 and TRBJ1-5, is NAGVMQNPRHLVRRRGQEARLRCSPMKGHSHVYWYRQLPEEGLKFMVYLQKENIIDESGMPKERFSAEFPKEGPSILRIQQVVRGDSAAYFCASSGTWDQPQHFGDGTRLSIL.

The CDR3 coding sequence is TGTGCCAGCAGCCCAAGCGGGAGTTTTTACAATGAGCAGTTCTTC. As protein: CASSPSGSFYNEQFF. The chain has TRBV9 and TRBJ2-1, with 8 bases matching TRBD2. CDR1 and CDR2 (germline): SGDLS, YYNGEE. Trimming at V came to 4 bases and at J to 4 bases, leaving 7 bases not matched to a gene. This CDR3 has 15 residues.

This clone appeared a few times. V is TRBV5-1 and J is TRBJ2-7; D is perhaps TRBD1 (5 bases). CDR3 size: 14 residues. From germline, CDR1 is SGHRS and CDR2 YFSETQ. Deletions cut 4 bases from V and 2 bases from J, with 13 bases between. The CDR3 region has the DNA TGCGCCAGCAGCCCCCAGGGCCCTACCTACGAGCAGTACTTC. Translated, it gives CASSPQGPTYEQYF.

This clone was seen only a few times. V is TRBV27 and J is TRBJ2-2; 8 positions match TRBD1. Germline assignment: CDR1 MNHEY and CDR2 SMNVEV (reference sequence). CDR3 length: 13 residues. The J segment lost 7 bases and the V segment lost 2 bases, leaving 0 bases of the junction unmatched. The CDR3 loop is CASSLGTGGELFF. For the CDR3, the DNA is TGTGCCAGCAGTTTAGGGACAGGCGGGGAGCTGTTTTTT.

The rearrangement joins TRBV11-3 to TRBJ2-1, with D tentatively TRBD2 (5 bases). Trimming took 1 base from V and 12 from J, leaving 13 bases between them. This CDR3 has 13 amino acids. CDR1 and CDR2 from the germline V gene are SGHNT and YENEEA. CDR3 residues: CASSLGSASPQFF. Here the CDR3 DNA reads TGTGCCAGCAGCTTAGGCAGCGCTAGCCCGCAGTTCTTC.

V and J are TRBV6-5 and TRBJ1-1, with TRBD1 matching over 8 bases. CDR3 length: 13 amino acids. CDR1 MNHEY and CDR2 SVGAGI come from the germline V gene. Trimming took 5 bases from V and 5 from J; bases not matched to a gene: 4. CDR3 coding DNA: TGTGCCAGCAGTGACAGGGGTGGGACTGAAGCTTTCTTT. As protein: CASSDRGGTEAFF.

This chain links TRBV4-1 with TRBJ2-3, with 10 bases identical to TRBD2. The CDR3 contains 17 residues. V shed 1 base, J shed 3 bases, and the junction held 7 bases outside the gene matches. Germline-derived CDR1 and CDR2 are MGHRA and YSYEKL. The CDR3 DNA follows: TGCGCCAGCAGCCAAGGGCTTTTTAGCGGGAGGACAGATACGCAGTATTTT. Protein sequence: CASSQGLFSGRTDTQYF.

This chain uses TRBV6-1 with TRBJ2-7; D is unclear. Germline V lookup: CDR1 MNHNS, CDR2 SASEGT. There are 14 residues in the CDR3. V was trimmed by 8 bases and J by 1 base, leaving 15 bases between them. CDR3 DNA: TGTGCCAGCCGCGACACCACCCAATCCTACGAGCAGTACTTC. As protein: CASRDTTQSYEQYF.